These 28 T cell receptor beta chains were all obtained from the same sample, sequenced in a study of early T cells in non-severe SARS-CoV-2 infection. Using its own MiXCR run on the 5' RACE reads, TCRdb lists one record per CDR3 protein. The sample lists approximately 52,000 distinct CDR3 sequences, roughly 8.2% occurring once. Sequencing input: whole blood. These TCRs come from an adult who was a healthcare worker with PCR-confirmed SARS-CoV-2 infection or an uninfected control (not recorded which).

This rearrangement joins TRBV5-1 to TRBJ2-7; TRBD2 matches 9 bases. The CDR3 consists of 16 residues. The V segment lost 3 bases and the J segment 6 bases; nucleotides outside the gene matches: 13. Germline V gene sequence: CDR1 SGHRS, CDR2 YFSETQ. CDR3 sequence (DNA): TGCGCCAGCAGCTCCACCGATAGCGGGAGATGGGGCGAGCAGTACTTC. Its protein product is CASSSTDSGRWGEQYF. Full variable domain (outside the CDR3, taken from reference TRBV5-1 and TRBJ2-7): KAGVTQTPRYLIKTRGQQVTLSCSPISGHRSVSWYQQTPGQGLQFLFEYFSETQRNKGNFPGRFSGRQFSNSRSEMNVSTLELGDSALYLCASSSTDSGRWGEQYFGPGTRLTVT.

Only a few counts were recorded for this clonotype. The gene calls are TRBV29-1 and TRBJ2-3; D is unresolved. Germline lookup yields CDR1 SQVTM and CDR2 ANQGSEA. The CDR3 has 11 residues. The CDR3 sequence is CTYRAGNTQYF. For the CDR3, the DNA is TGCACCTACCGAGCAGGAAATACGCAGTATTTT.

This sequence joins TRBV3-1 and TRBJ2-3; 8 bases are a match to TRBD2. The junction had 13 bases not matched to a gene; V was cut back by 0 bases and J by 2 bases. Germline V gives CDR1 LGHDT, CDR2 YNNKEL (reference sequence). The CDR3 extends over 19 amino acids. CDR3 region: CASSQESRIAGFNTDTQYF. The CDR3 region has the DNA TGTGCCAGCAGCCAAGAGTCAAGAATAGCGGGGTTCAACACAGATACGCAGTATTTT.

The sample holds many counts of this clonotype. The chain employs TRBV9 and TRBJ2-2; D unresolved. CDR1 is SGDLS, CDR2 YYNGEE, per germline. This CDR3 has 14 amino acids. Trimming removed 0 bases at V and 5 bases at J, with 8 bases between. As DNA, the CDR3 is TGTGCCAGCAGCGTAGCCCCAGGTACCGGGGAGCTGTTTTTT. This translates into CASSVAPGTGELFF.

The J gene is TRBJ1-1, the V gene TRBV29-1; D remains unclear. This CDR3 contains 13 residues. The germline V and J ends were trimmed by 1 base and 3 bases, with 9 bases remaining between them. Germline V lookup: CDR1 SQVTM, CDR2 ANQGSEA. The DNA of the CDR3 is TGCAGCGTTGAAGCCTTGAGGGACACTGAAGCTTTCTTT. It is translated as CSVEALRDTEAFF. Using reference TRBV29-1 and TRBJ1-1 for the parts outside the CDR3, the full variable domain is SAVISQKPSRDICQRGTSLTIQCQVDSQVTMMFWYRQQPGQSLTLIATANQGSEATYESGFVIDKFPISRPNLTFSTLTVSNMSPEDSSIYLCSVEALRDTEAFFGQGTRLTVV.

The sample holds a few counts of this clonotype. The chain recombines TRBV20-1 with TRBJ2-3; D unclear. CDR1 DFQATT and CDR2 SNEGSKA come from the germline V gene (reference sequence). The germline V and J ends were trimmed by 2 bases and 6 bases, with 6 bases remaining between them. The CDR3 loop spans 11 amino acids. The CDR3 spells CSARNPDTQYF. CDR3 coding DNA: TGCAGTGCTAGAAACCCTGATACGCAGTATTTT.

This clonotype was detected ten times or more. The rearrangement joins TRBV20-1 to TRBJ2-1; 10 bases line up with TRBD2. CDR1 and CDR2 from the germline V gene are DFQATT and SNEGSKA (reference sequence). The V and J ends lost 3 bases and 5 bases, in that order; junction bases with no gene match: 7. This CDR3 contains 15 residues. For the CDR3, the DNA is TGCAGTGCTAGTCAACTAGCGGGGTATAACAATGAGCAGTTCTTC. Translated, it gives CSASQLAGYNNEQFF.

This clonotype occurred many times. The chain uses TRBV10-2 and TRBJ2-7; D is possibly TRBD1 or TRBD2 (5 bases each). Trimming removed 8 bases at V and 2 bases at J, with 10 bases between. The CDR3 runs to 12 residues. Germline V gene sequence: CDR1 WSHSY, CDR2 SAAADI. CDR3 nucleotide sequence: TGCGCCAGCCAGGGAGACGCCTACGAGCAGTACTTC. Amino acid sequence: CASQGDAYEQYF.

This clonotype was picked up many times. The chain employs TRBV20-1 and TRBJ1-5, with D unclear. The CDR3 is 12 residues long. Germline CDR1 and CDR2: DFQATT and SNEGSKA (reference sequence). Trimming stripped 7 bases from V and 0 bases from J, with 7 bases between. CDR3 sequence reads: CSVAGSNQPQHF. As DNA, the CDR3 is TGCAGTGTCGCAGGTAGCAATCAGCCCCAGCATTTT.

V is TRBV5-1 and J is TRBJ1-1; 8 nucleotides match TRBD1. Germline V lookup: CDR1 SGHRS, CDR2 YFSETQ. The length of the CDR3 is 14 residues. J lost 1 base, V lost 4 bases, and 3 bases had no gene match. In DNA form, the CDR3 reads TGCGCCAGCAGCACTGGACAGGGGAACACTGAAGCTTTCTTT. Protein product: CASSTGQGNTEAFF.

In its sample, this clonotype was seen many times. This rearrangement joins TRBV15 to TRBJ2-1; D perhaps matches TRBD2 (7 bases). The germline V gene encodes CDR1 LNHNV and CDR2 YYDKDF (reference sequence). With 9 bases removed from V and 7 bases from J, the gap between germline ends came to 13 bases. The CDR3 has 12 residues. The CDR3 DNA reads as TGTGCCACAGGGGGGGCCTGGAATGAGCAGTTCTTC. It yields the protein CATGGAWNEQFF.

This clonotype has ten or more counts. V is TRBV29-1 and J is TRBJ1-5; D unclear. The germline V gene has CDR1 SQVTM and CDR2 ANQGSEA. This CDR3 is built from 11 residues. Trimming cost V 4 bases and J 5 bases, with 6 bases left between them. The CDR3 bases are TGCAGCGTTGGTGGGGATCAGCCCCAGCATTTT. Translated: CSVGGDQPQHF.

The V and J genes are TRBV11-2 and TRBJ2-7; D possibly corresponds to TRBD2 (7 bases). The V gene's germline CDR1 is SGHAT and CDR2 FQNNGV. V was cut by 5 bases and J by 4 bases, with 12 bases left in between. The CDR3 contains 13 residues. CDR3 loop: CASSPGGLYEQYF. DNA for the CDR3: TGTGCCAGCAGCCCCGGGGGGCTTTACGAGCAGTACTTC.

The chain uses TRBV18 and TRBJ1-5, with D unresolved. Germline CDR1 KGHSH, CDR2 LQKENI. V was trimmed by 0 bases and J by 0 bases, leaving 3 bases between them. The CDR3 length is 14 residues. CDR3 nucleotide sequence: TGTGCCAGCTCACCACCGAGTAGCAATCAGCCCCAGCATTTT. Translation gives CASSPPSSNQPQHF. Complete variable domain (other parts from reference TRBV18 and TRBJ1-5): NAGVMQNPRHLVRRRGQEARLRCSPMKGHSHVYWYRQLPEEGLKFMVYLQKENIIDESGMPKERFSAEFPKEGPSILRIQQVVRGDSAAYFCASSPPSSNQPQHFGDGTRLSIL.

The chain has TRBV12-3 or TRBV12-4 and TRBJ2-7; D is uncertain. The CDR3 is made up of 13 amino acids. V dropped 5 bases and J dropped 0 bases, with 8 bases sitting between them. In nucleotides, the CDR3 is TGTGCCAGCAGTATCGGAAGCTCCTACGAGCAGTACTTC. It codes for CASSIGSSYEQYF.

This clonotype occurred once. CDR3 in DNA: TGTGCCAGCAGTTTATCGGTGCACCGAAACACTGAAGCTTTCTTT. This codes for CASSLSVHRNTEAFF. This sequence joins TRBV12-3 or TRBV12-4 and TRBJ1-1; D is uncertain. The CDR3 sequence is 15 residues long. The ends were cut back, 2 bases at V and 2 bases at J, with 12 bases in the middle.

This clonotype was seen a handful of times. The rearrangement links TRBV7-9 to TRBJ2-5, with D hard to call. With 1 base removed from V and 0 bases from J, the gap between germline ends came to 6 bases. The V gene's germline CDR1 is SEHNR and CDR2 FQNEAQ (reference sequence). The CDR3 consists of 14 residues. The CDR3 is CASSLGGNQETQYF. The CDR3 DNA sequence: TGTGCCAGCAGCTTAGGGGGTAACCAAGAGACCCAGTACTTC.

This clonotype was seen more than once but under ten times. The V and J genes are TRBV20-1 and TRBJ2-5, with 7 bases aligning to TRBD1. V gave up 3 bases and J gave up 5 bases; unmatched junction bases: 3. Germline CDR1 is DFQATT and CDR2 is SNEGSKA (reference sequence). The CDR3 consists of 12 residues. The CDR3 DNA follows: TGCAGTGCTAGCGCGACAGGGGAGACCCAGTACTTC. It translates to CSASATGETQYF.

This clonotype occurred a few times. This sequence joins TRBV18 and TRBJ2-5; no clear D. Germline CDR1 KGHSH, CDR2 LQKENI. Trimming left V 3 bases short and J 3 bases short, with 5 bases between. This CDR3 comprises 12 residues. The CDR3 coding sequence is TGTGCCAGCTCACCGGAAGAAGAGACCCAGTACTTC. Its translation is CASSPEEETQYF.

This clonotype was seen at least ten times. The chain joins TRBV19 to TRBJ2-1; 10 bases fit TRBD1. J gave up 13 bases and V 7 bases, and 19 bases lay outside the gene matches. The CDR3 sequence is 16 residues long. Germline V gene lookup returns CDR1 LNHDA and CDR2 SQIVND (reference sequence). This CDR3 reads CASTPTGTGEALVQFF. The DNA for the CDR3 is TGTGCCAGTACTCCGACCGGGACAGGGGAAGCTTTAGTTCAGTTCTTC.

A few counts support this clonotype. The CDR3 loop is CSAKTSGRDGGTDTQYF. Written as DNA, the CDR3 is TGCAGTGCCAAGACTAGCGGGAGAGACGGGGGCACAGATACGCAGTATTTT. The genes are TRBV20-1 and TRBJ2-3, with TRBD2 matching over 12 bases. V shed 6 bases and J 1 base; nucleotides not matched to a gene: 11. CDR3 length: 17 amino acids. Per germline, CDR1 DFQATT and CDR2 SNEGSKA (reference sequence).

This clonotype was recorded a few times. The rearrangement uses TRBV7-8 and TRBJ2-5; 7 bases fit TRBD1. The J segment lost 4 bases and the V segment lost 4 bases, leaving 9 bases of the junction unmatched. Germline CDR1 is SGHVS and CDR2 is FQNEAQ. The CDR3 runs to 15 residues. Written as DNA, the CDR3 is TGTGCCAGCAGCTCCCGATCGACAGGGTTAGAGACCCAGTACTTC. It translates to CASSSRSTGLETQYF.

This clonotype was seen ten or more times. The J gene is TRBJ1-2, the V gene TRBV4-1; 10 nucleotides match TRBD1. V shed 3 bases and J 6 bases; nucleotides not matched to a gene: 19. Germline values: CDR1 MGHRA, CDR2 YSYEKL. The CDR3 covers 19 residues. This CDR3 is CASSHQPLDRGRAVHGYTF. The CDR3 DNA follows: TGCGCCAGCAGCCACCAGCCCCTCGACAGGGGGCGAGCCGTCCATGGCTACACCTTC.

V and J are TRBV11-2 and TRBJ1-3; D might be TRBD1 (5 bases). V was shortened by 6 bases and J by 9 bases, with 18 bases between the two germline ends. In germline, CDR1 is SGHAT, CDR2 FQNNGV. This CDR3 is 14 amino acids long. The CDR3 here is CASSSILRAGTIYF. The CDR3 DNA reads as TGTGCCAGCAGTTCAATCCTCAGGGCCGGCACCATATATTTT.

The sample holds a few counts of this clonotype. V usage is TRBV20-1 and J usage is TRBJ2-1; 9 bases map to TRBD2. Germline V gene data show CDR1 as DFQATT and CDR2 as SNEGSKA (reference sequence). CDR3 size: 14 residues. Trimming took 5 bases from V and 5 from J; bases not matched to a gene: 7. The CDR3 nucleotides read TGCAGTGCTGGGGTAGCGGGGGTTGACAATGAGCAGTTCTTC. Translated: CSAGVAGVDNEQFF.

This clonotype was recorded a few times. The chain joins TRBV11-2 to TRBJ2-7, with TRBD1 as a possible D gene (6 bases). Trimming took off 3 bases at V and 5 bases at J, with 17 bases between the two ends. Germline loops: CDR1 SGHAT, CDR2 FQNNGV. This CDR3 region has 15 residues. CDR3 protein: CASSFLQGRVDEQYF. The CDR3 nucleotides are TGTGCCAGCAGCTTTTTACAGGGACGGGTTGACGAGCAGTACTTC.

V is TRBV11-2 and J is TRBJ2-1; 12 bases line up with TRBD1. CDR1 is SGHAT, CDR2 FQNNGV, per germline. This CDR3 is 16 amino acids long. With 2 bases clipped from V and 7 bases from J, the junction kept 6 bases outside the gene matches. Here the CDR3 reads CASSLLGTGGANEQFF. Written as DNA, the CDR3 is TGTGCCAGCAGCTTACTTGGGACAGGGGGCGCGAATGAGCAGTTCTTC.

The rearrangement links TRBV5-1 to TRBJ2-3; 8 nucleotides match TRBD2. CDR3 length equals 15 residues. The trim removed 2 bases at V and 4 bases at J, leaving 6 bases unmatched. The V gene's germline CDR1 is SGHRS and CDR2 YFSETQ. The CDR3 nucleotides read TGCGCCAGCAGCTTCGCGGGGGGCCCCCCAGATACGCAGTATTTT. Its translation is CASSFAGGPPDTQYF.